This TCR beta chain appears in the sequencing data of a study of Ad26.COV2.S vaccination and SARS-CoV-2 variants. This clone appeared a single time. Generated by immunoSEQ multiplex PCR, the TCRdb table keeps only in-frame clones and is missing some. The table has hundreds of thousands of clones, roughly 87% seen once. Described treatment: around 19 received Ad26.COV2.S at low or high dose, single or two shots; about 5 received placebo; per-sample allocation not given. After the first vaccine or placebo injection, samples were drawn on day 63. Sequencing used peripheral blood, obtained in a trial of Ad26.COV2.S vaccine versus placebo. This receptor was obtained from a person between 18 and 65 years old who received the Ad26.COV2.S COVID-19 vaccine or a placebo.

The CDR3 DNA reads TGTGCCAGCACCACAACTGGGGATACGCAGTATTTT. Its translation: CASTTTGDTQYF. This rearrangement joins TRBV3-1 (or the pseudogene TRBV3-2) to TRBJ2-3; the D is unclear. The CDR3 has 12 amino acids. Trimming cost V 7 bases and J 6 bases, with 11 bases left between them. Germline CDR1 and CDR2: LGHDT and YNNKEL (reference sequence).